This T cell receptor beta chain was sequenced for a study of blood T cell repertoires in COVID-19. For the study at large: The analysed material was cDNA or gDNA that came from T cells, B-cell-depleted T cells, or PBMCs.

Assay: immunoSEQ multiplex PCR; the TCRdb copy retains only in-frame clones and omits some. The sample shows over 95,000 clones, about four fifths of them seen only once. This clone was observed a handful of times. One end of the junction is discordant with germline, which a read error may explain. The germline V gene has CDR1 SGHRS and CDR2 YFSETQ. CDR3 length: 16 amino acids. V is TRBV5-1 and J is TRBJ1-2; D possibly corresponds to TRBD1 (5 bases). The receptor was isolated from a woman aged 80 or over with active or convalescent COVID-19. Sample: peripheral blood. The CDR3 protein is CASRQPGGVGDYGYTF. The CDR3 DNA reads as TGTGCCAGTCGTCAACCCGGGGGGGTAGGGGACTATGGCTACACCTTC.